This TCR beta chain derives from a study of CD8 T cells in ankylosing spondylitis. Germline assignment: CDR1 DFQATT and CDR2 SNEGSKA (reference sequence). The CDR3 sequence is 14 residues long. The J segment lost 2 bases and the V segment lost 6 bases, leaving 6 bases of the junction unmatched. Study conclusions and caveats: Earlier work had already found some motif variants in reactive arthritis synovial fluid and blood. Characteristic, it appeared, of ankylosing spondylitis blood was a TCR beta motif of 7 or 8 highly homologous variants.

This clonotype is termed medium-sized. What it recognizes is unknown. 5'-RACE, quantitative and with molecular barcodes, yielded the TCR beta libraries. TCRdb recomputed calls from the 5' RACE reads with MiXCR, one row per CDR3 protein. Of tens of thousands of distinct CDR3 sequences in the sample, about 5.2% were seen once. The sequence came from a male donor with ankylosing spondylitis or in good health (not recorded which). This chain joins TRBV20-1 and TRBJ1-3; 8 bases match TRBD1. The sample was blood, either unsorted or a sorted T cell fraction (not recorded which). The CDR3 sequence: CSAIPTGAGNTIYF. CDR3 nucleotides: TGCAGTGCAATCCCGACAGGGGCTGGAAACACCATATATTTT.